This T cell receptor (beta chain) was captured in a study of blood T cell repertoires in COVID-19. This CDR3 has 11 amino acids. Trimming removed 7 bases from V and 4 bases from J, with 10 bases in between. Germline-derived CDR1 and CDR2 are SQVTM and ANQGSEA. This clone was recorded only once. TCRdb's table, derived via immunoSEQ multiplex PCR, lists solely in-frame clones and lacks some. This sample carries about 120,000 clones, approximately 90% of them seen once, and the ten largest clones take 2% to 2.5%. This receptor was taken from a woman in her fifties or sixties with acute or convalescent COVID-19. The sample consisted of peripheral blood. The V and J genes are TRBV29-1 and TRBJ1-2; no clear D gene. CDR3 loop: CSAVGAYGYTF. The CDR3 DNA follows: TGCAGCGCCGTCGGAGCCTATGGCTACACCTTC.